This T cell receptor beta chain came from a study of CD8 T cells in ankylosing spondylitis. Germline values: CDR1 MNHNS, CDR2 SASEGT. V was clipped by 8 bases and J by 9 bases, with 17 bases between them. The CDR3 runs to 13 residues. This clonotype was seen repeatedly, ten times or more. TCRdb reprocessed the 5' RACE reads via MiXCR and lists one record per CDR3 protein. This sample has roughly 40,000 distinct CDR3 sequences, with about 11% found just once. The receptor comes from a male donor with ankylosing spondylitis or in good health (not recorded which). Sequencing was carried out using blood, either unsorted or a sorted T cell fraction (not recorded which). The chain combines TRBV6-1 with TRBJ1-5, with a tentative D call TRBD1 (5 bases). The CDR3 DNA sequence: TGTGCCAGCCGGGCCGGGGCGGGCTCGCCCCAGCATTTT. It yields the protein CASRAGAGSPQHF.